The next 6 T cell receptor beta chains were all read from a single sample in a study of blood T cell repertoires in COVID-19 (dated by TCRdb to 2018 to 2021). The library was prepared using the immunoSEQ multiplex PCR assay. What TCRdb holds here is the immuneACCESS table cut down to in-frame rearrangements. Part of the clones is not present; checked against another copy, under half of the missing clones reflect an unresolved V gene, and the others are unexplained. The sample yields under 200,000 clones; around 87% were counted once. The top ten hold approximately 2.7% of the sample. What was sequenced was peripheral blood. The source of these receptors is a man aged 40-50 years with active or convalescent COVID-19.

This chain connects TRBV6-5 to TRBJ2-2, with D possibly matching TRBD2 (6 bases). V was pared by 4 bases and J by 4 bases, with 16 bases between. The CDR3 is made up of 16 amino acids. The V gene's germline CDR1 is MNHEY and CDR2 SVGAGI. For the CDR3, the DNA is TGTGCCAGCAGTTCACGGGGGTCATGGGGCACCGGGGAGCTGTTTTTT. The encoded protein is CASSSRGSWGTGELFF.

The chain has TRBV18 and TRBJ1-1, with 10 bases aligning to TRBD1. Germline-derived CDR1 and CDR2 are KGHSH and LQKENI. The CDR3 has 15 amino acids. Unmatched junction bases numbered 6, after V lost 4 bases and J lost 4 bases. This chain's CDR3 is CASSLGQGVGTEAFF. The CDR3 DNA is TGTGCCAGCTCACTTGGACAGGGGGTTGGCACTGAAGCTTTCTTT.

The V and J genes are TRBV5-4 and TRBJ1-1; D is uncertain. Germline loops: CDR1 SGHNT, CDR2 YYREEE (reference sequence). Trimming removed 1 base from V and 7 bases from J, with 14 bases in between. The length of the CDR3 is 14 residues. CDR3 in amino acids: CASSLSQNENEAFF. CDR3 sequence (DNA): TGTGCCAGCAGCTTGTCACAGAACGAAAATGAAGCTTTCTTT.

This clone was seen ten or more times. The chain joins TRBV7-8 to TRBJ1-2; 7 positions match TRBD1. The CDR3 loop spans 14 amino acids. V dropped 2 bases and J dropped 4; count of bases not matched to a gene: 4. CDR1 is SGHVS and CDR2 is FQNEAQ in the germline V gene. For the CDR3, the DNA is TGTGCCAGCAGCTTAACGGGACAGAGCTATGGCTACACCTTC. Its protein is CASSLTGQSYGYTF.

The chain is built from TRBV30 and TRBJ2-2; the match to TRBD2 covers 7 bases. V shed 4 bases, J shed 6 bases, and the junction held 11 bases outside the gene matches. Germline V gives CDR1 GTSNPN, CDR2 SVGIG (reference sequence). The CDR3 is 15 residues long. The chain's CDR3 is CAWMGGRRDPGELFF. The CDR3 DNA follows: TGTGCCTGGATGGGAGGGCGGCGAGACCCCGGGGAGCTGTTTTTT.

Regarding this clone: One junction end disagrees with the germline gene, perhaps due to a read error. The chain joins TRBV6-1 to TRBJ2-3; TRBD1 matches at 10 bases. The CDR3 runs 14 residues. Germline V lookup: CDR1 MNHNS, CDR2 SASEGT. CDR3 amino acids: CASREGQGVDTQYF. The CDR3 nucleotides read TGTGCCAGCAGAGAAGGACAGGGGGTCGATACGCAGTATTTT.